The text below deals with one TCR beta chain. What it binds is not known. V gave up 0 bases and J gave up 3 bases, with 7 bases separating them. Germline loops: CDR1 SGHRS, CDR2 YFSETQ. The CDR3 has 13 amino acids. The data stem from a study of stem cell transplantation in POMP-related autoinflammatory disease. Study-wide context: Hypothesis: faulty thymoproteasomes impair CD8+ T-cell selection, skewing TRB repertoires. Neutrophil and platelet engraftment from the graft donor was 100% through one year after transplant. Study observations and caveats: Unique TRB V-J gene pairings were limited in number in patients with PRAID.

Repertoires were generated with immunoSEQ multiplex PCR, while TCRdb's copy carries only in-frame clones and drops some. The sample records tens of thousands of clones, just over 90% being singletons. PRAID featured prominent immunodeficiency. Sequenced material: CD4+ T cells from PBMCs, taken after stem cell transplantation. The chain employs TRBV5-1 and TRBJ2-7; D not resolved. This sequence originates from a human patient with POMP-related autoinflammation and immune dysregulation (PRAID). Some T cells may have originated in the graft donor. This chain's CDR3 is CASSLAGNYEQYF. CDR3 sequence (DNA): TGCGCCAGCAGCTTGGCAGGAAACTACGAGCAGTACTTC.